This TCR beta chain stems from a study of T cells in Graves' hyperthyroidism and ophthalmopathy (dated by TCRdb to about 2019). Context from the whole study: Peripheral blood samples were taken at initial diagnosis, before any treatment was given. A discovery cohort of about a hundred patients, approximately 45 with Graves' ophthalmopathy and about 58 with stable Graves' hyperthyroidism, was used to find distinguishing TCR V-J signatures. Whether ophthalmopathy could be predicted prospectively was tested in an independent validation cohort made up of fewer than 20 hyperthyroidism patients plus 17 patients who later progressed to ophthalmopathy. The 75 to 100 discovery patients were randomly divided into training and test sets at a 7:3 ratio. In over five Graves' hyperthyroidism patients, the study also compared T-cell repertoires from thyroid tissue with T-cell repertoires from blood. After sampling, hyperthyroidism patients received methimazole starting at 30 mg daily, and ophthalmopathy patients received high-dose intravenous methylprednisolone. According to the paper, TCR Vbeta CDR3 sequencing was carried out on 135 peripheral blood samples, which came from fewer than 50 ophthalmopathy, around 74 hyperthyroidism and roughly 17 progressor patients.

Amplification of TCR beta CDR3 regions was carried out from RNA transcripts. The first round of RT-PCR for the TCR CDR3 was performed with the HTBI primer set and the Qiagen OneStep RT-PCR kit. The libraries were constructed in a second round of multiplex PCR and then size-selected and purified. Libraries were sequenced paired-end with 100 bp reads on an Illumina HiSeq2000. In the paper's pipeline: SOAPnuke was used to process the raw data, with reads discarded if the reads contained adapters or uncalled bases, had a mean Phred below 15, or lacked an exact constant-primer or identifier match. High-quality paired reads were merged with COPE v1.2.5, and unique nucleotide sequences were defined as clonotypes. Clonotypes were aligned to IMGT TRBV, TRBD and TRBJ reference segments using MiTCR v1.1. Analysis was restricted to V-J combinations with a frequency above 0.0001, which covered about 99% of repertoires. A TCS score was defined as the ratio of F50 (clonal expansion) to E x V (chaos), with BLOSUM62-based TCRdist applied between CDR3 peptides within each V-J. Welch's t-statistics and random forest reduced around 520 V-J features to 10 to 15, which were used in a naive Bayes classifier (R e1071). TCRdb handled the public reads itself, with Q25 trimming in fastp and clone calling in MiXCR, and kept productive beta chains. Merged by CDR3 protein, the rows form single entries marked with the most common genes and DNA. The V and J calls, along with clone size, are taken from TCRdb and not from the paper's own processing. The sample has fewer than 700,000 distinct CDR3 sequences on record, 17% of them singletons. Jointly, the top ten make up roughly 15% of the sample.

A note on this clonotype: Its antigen is not yet known. No base qualities exist here, and no much larger clone lies one base off it.

Moderately to severely active disease, a Clinical Activity Score of at least 3, a NOSPECS grade of at least 4, and a duration under 3 months were present in ophthalmopathy patients. Any patient with an uncontrolled infection, another autoimmune disease, pregnancy or lactation was excluded. Clinical symptoms, serum thyroxine and TRAb, thyroid ultrasound, and orbital computed tomography formed the basis for the diagnoses. PBMCs were isolated from approximately 10 ml of fresh peripheral blood by Ficoll-Paque density gradient centrifugation. Total RNA was extracted using Trizol reagent, and RNA quality was assessed on an Agilent 2100 Bioanalyzer. Unmatched junction bases come to 17, with V trimmed by 8 bases and J by 6 bases. The germline V gene gives CDR1 as SGHVS and CDR2 as FQNEAQ. From its cysteine to its phenylalanine, the CDR3 spans 17 amino acids. The sequence is cut down to CDR3 DNA, 51 bases in frame from base 1.

Here is what the overall study found, with its caveats: In validation, the model predicted progression to ophthalmopathy a median of 6.5 months before onset, with approximately 68% sensitivity and 72.22% specificity. Most expanded thyroid clonotypes (frequency above 0.001) were also found in blood, which suggests that blood repertoires may mirror thyroid immune responses. A 13 V-J signature model separated ophthalmopathy from stable hyperthyroidism, with approximately 87% sensitivity and about 81% specificity in cross-validation and 80%/75% in testing. No statistical method was used to fix the sample size in advance, and group allocation was not hidden from the investigators.

This TCR came from a woman under 30 with Graves' ophthalmopathy. Recombination joined TRBV7-8 with TRBJ2-7; TRBD2 aligns with 12 central bases. The sample taken for sequencing was blood. The DNA is as follows: TGTGCCAGCTCACCACCCGGACTAGCGGGAAAATCGGGCGAGCAGTACTTC. Translated, this gives CASSPPGLAGKSGEQYF.